This T cell receptor beta chain was documented in a study of blood T cells in healthy people across ages. Study-level results: Per million T cells, TCR beta diversity dropped roughly linearly as age increased.

This clonotype was counted between two and nine times. Its antigen is unidentified. This CDR3 has 19 amino acids. From germline, CDR1 is PRHDT and CDR2 FYEKMQ (reference sequence). V lost 5 bases, J lost 1 base, and 25 bases lay in between. Primed by a sample-barcoded 5' primer and a J-beta primer mix, a second PCR proceeded for about 7 to 12 cycles. A single record per CDR3 protein comes from TCRdb applying MiXCR to the 5' RACE reads. The sample lists 380,000 or so distinct CDR3 sequences, approximately 47% seen once, with under 65% in the top ten. The sequencing sample was made of blood. The receptor was derived from a man aged 60 to 69 in good health. The V call is TRBV13, the J call TRBJ2-3; D could derive from TRBD1 or TRBD2 (5 bases each). The CDR3 loop is CASSRTKGPTRFRTDTQYF. The DNA for the CDR3 is TGTGCCAGCAGCCGAACGAAGGGACCGACTCGGTTTCGCACAGATACGCAGTATTTT.